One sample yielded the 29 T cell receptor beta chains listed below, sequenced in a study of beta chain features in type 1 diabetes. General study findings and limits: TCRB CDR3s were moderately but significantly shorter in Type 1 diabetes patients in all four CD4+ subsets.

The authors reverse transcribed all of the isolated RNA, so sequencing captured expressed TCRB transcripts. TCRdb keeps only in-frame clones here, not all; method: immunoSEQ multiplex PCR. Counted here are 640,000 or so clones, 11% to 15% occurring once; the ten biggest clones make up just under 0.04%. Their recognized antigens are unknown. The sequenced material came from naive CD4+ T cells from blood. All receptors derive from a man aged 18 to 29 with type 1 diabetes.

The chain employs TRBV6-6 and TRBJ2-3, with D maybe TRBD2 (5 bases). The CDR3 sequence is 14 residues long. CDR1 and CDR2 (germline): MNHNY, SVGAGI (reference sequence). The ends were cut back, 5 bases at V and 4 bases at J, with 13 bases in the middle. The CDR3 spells CASSPQLVADTQYF. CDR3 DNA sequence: TGTGCCAGCAGTCCCCAACTAGTAGCAGATACGCAGTATTTT.

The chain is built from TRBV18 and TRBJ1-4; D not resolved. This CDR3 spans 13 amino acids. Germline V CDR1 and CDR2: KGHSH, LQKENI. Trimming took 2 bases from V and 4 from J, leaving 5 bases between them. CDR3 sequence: CASSPGLNEKLFF. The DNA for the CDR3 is TGTGCCAGCTCACCAGGACTTAATGAAAAACTGTTTTTT.

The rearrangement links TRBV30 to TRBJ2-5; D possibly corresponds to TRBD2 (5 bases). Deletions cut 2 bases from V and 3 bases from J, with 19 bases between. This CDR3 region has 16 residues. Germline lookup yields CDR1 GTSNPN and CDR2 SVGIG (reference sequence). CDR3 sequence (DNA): TGTGCCTGGAGTACGCGACCCAGAACTAGTAAAGAGACCCAGTACTTC. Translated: CAWSTRPRTSKETQYF.

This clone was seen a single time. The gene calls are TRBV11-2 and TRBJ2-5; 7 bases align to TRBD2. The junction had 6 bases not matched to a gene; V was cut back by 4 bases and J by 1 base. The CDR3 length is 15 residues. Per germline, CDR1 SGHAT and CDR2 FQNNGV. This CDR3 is CASSWDGGTQETQYF. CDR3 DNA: TGTGCCAGCAGCTGGGACGGGGGGACCCAAGAGACCCAGTACTTC.

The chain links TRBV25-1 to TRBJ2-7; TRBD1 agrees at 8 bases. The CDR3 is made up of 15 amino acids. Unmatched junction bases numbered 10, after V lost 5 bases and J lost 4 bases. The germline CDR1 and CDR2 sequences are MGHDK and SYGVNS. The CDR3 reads CASSLPGTGGYEQYF. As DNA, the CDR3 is TGTGCCAGCAGTCTCCCCGGGACAGGCGGATACGAGCAGTACTTC.

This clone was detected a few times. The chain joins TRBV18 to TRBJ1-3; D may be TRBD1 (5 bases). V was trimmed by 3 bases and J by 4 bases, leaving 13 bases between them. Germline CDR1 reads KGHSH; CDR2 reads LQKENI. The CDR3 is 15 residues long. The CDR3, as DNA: TGTGCCAGCTCACCGTCACAGGTCCCCGGAAACACCATATATTTT. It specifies CASSPSQVPGNTIYF.

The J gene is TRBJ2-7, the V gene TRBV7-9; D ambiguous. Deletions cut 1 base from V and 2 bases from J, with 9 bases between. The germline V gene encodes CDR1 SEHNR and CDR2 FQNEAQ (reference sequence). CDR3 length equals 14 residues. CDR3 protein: CASSLGAEAYEQYF. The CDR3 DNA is TGTGCCAGCAGCTTAGGAGCAGAGGCCTACGAGCAGTACTTC.

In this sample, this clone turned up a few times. The DNA for the CDR3 is TGTGCCTGGAGTCGAGGACGATTTTCGGATAGCAATCAGCCCCAGCATTTT. It encodes CAWSRGRFSDSNQPQHF. The rearrangement links TRBV30 to TRBJ1-5, with D unresolved. The V end lost 2 bases, the J end lost 0 bases, and 17 bases lay between the germline ends. The CDR3 runs 17 residues. The germline V gene encodes CDR1 GTSNPN and CDR2 SVGIG (reference sequence).

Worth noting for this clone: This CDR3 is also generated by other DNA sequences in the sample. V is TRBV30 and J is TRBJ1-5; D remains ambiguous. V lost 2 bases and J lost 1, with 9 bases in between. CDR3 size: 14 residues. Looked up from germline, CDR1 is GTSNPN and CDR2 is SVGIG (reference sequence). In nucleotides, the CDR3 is TGTGCCTGGAGTACGGGTCAGAGCAATCAGCCCCAGCATTTT. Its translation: CAWSTGQSNQPQHF.

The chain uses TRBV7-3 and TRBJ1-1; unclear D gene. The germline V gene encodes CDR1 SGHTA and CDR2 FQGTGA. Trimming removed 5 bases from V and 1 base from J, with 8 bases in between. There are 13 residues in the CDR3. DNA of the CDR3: TGTGCCAGCAGCGATCAATGGAACACTGAAGCTTTCTTT. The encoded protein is CASSDQWNTEAFF.

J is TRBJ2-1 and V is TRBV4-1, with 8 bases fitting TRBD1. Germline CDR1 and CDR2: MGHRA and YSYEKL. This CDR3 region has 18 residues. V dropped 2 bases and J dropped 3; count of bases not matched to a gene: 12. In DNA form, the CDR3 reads TGCGCCAGCAGCCAACCCCGACAGGGGCGGCTATTCTACAATGAGCAGTTCTTC. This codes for CASSQPRQGRLFYNEQFF.

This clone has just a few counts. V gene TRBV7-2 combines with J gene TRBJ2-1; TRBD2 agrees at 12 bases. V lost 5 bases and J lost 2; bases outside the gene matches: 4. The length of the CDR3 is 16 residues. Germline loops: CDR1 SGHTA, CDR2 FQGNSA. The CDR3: CASSPRTSGTYNEQFF. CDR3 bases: TGTGCCAGCAGCCCACGGACTAGCGGGACCTACAATGAGCAGTTCTTC.

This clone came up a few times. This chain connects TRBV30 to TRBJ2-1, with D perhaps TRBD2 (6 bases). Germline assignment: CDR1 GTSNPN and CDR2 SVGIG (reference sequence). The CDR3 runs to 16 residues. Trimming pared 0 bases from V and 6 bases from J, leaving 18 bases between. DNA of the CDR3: TGTGCCTGGAGTGTACGGGGACTGGTGAATACCAATGAGCAGTTCTTC. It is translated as CAWSVRGLVNTNEQFF.

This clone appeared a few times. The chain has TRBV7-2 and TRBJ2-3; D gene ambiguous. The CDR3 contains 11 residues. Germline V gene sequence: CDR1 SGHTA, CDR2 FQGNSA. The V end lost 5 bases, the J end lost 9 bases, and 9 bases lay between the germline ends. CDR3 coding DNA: TGTGCCAGCAGCGTCGACCCCACGCAGTATTTT. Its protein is CASSVDPTQYF.

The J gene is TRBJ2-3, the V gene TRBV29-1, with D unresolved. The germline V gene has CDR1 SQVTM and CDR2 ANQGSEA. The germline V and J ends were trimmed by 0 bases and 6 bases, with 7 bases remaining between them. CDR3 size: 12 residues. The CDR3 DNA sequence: TGCAGCGTTGAAGACCTACTGGATACGCAGTATTTT. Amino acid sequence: CSVEDLLDTQYF.

CDR3 amino acids: CAIRVGEAYEQYF. In DNA form, the CDR3 reads TGTGCCATCAGGGTGGGAGAGGCCTACGAGCAGTACTTC. The V and J genes are TRBV10-3 and TRBJ2-7; maybe TRBD2 (5 bases). Trimming took off 6 bases at V and 2 bases at J, with 11 bases between the two ends. CDR3 length: 13 amino acids. The germline CDR1 and CDR2 sequences are ENHRY and SYGVKD.

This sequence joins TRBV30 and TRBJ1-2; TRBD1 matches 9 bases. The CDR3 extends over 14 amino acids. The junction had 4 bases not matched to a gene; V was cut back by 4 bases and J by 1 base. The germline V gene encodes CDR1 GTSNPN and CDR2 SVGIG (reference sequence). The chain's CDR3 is CAWIWDRVNYGYTF. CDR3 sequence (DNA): TGTGCCTGGATATGGGACAGGGTTAACTATGGCTACACCTTC.

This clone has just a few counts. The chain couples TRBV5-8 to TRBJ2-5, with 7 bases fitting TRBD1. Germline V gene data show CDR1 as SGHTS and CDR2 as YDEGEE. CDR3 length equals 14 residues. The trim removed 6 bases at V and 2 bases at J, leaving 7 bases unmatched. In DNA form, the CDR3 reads TGTGCCAGCAACTCGGGACAGCAACAAGAGACCCAGTACTTC. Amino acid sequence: CASNSGQQQETQYF. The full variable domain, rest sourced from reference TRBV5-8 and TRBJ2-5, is EAGVTQSPTHLIKTRGQQATLRCSPISGHTSVYWYQQALGLGLQFLLWYDEGEERNRGNFPPRFSGRQFPNYSSELNVNALELEDSALYLCASNSGQQQETQYFGPGTRLLVL.

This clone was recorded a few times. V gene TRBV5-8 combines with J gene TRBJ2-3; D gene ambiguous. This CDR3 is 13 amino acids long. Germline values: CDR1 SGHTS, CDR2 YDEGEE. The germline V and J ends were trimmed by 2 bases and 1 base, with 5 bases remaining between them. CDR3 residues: CASSFRGTDTQYF. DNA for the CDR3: TGTGCCAGCAGCTTCCGGGGCACAGATACGCAGTATTTT.

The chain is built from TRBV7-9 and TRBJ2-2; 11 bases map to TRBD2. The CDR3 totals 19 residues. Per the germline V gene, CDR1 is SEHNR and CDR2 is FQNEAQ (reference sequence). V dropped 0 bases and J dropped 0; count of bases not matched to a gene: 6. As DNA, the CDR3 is TGTGCCAGCAGCTTAGCGCTGGTGACTAGCGGGGCGAACACCGGGGAGCTGTTTTTT. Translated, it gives CASSLALVTSGANTGELFF.

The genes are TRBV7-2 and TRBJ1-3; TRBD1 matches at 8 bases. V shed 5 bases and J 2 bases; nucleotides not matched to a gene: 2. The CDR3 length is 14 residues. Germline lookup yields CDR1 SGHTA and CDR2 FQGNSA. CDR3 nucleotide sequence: TGTGCCAGCAGCCCGGACAGGGCTGGAAACACCATATATTTT. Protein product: CASSPDRAGNTIYF.

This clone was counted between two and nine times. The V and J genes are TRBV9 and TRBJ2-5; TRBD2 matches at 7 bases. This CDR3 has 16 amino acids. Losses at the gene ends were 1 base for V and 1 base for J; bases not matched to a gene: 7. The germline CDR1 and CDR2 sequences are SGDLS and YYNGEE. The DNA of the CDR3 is TGTGCCAGCAGCGTAAATCCTCTAGCGGCCCAAGAGACCCAGTACTTC. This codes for CASSVNPLAAQETQYF.

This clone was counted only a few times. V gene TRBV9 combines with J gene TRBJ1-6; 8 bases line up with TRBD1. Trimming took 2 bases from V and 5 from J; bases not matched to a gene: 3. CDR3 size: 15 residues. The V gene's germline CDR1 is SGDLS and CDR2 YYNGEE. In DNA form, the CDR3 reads TGTGCCAGCAGCGTGTTGACAGGGGATAATTCACCCCTCCACTTT. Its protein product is CASSVLTGDNSPLHF.

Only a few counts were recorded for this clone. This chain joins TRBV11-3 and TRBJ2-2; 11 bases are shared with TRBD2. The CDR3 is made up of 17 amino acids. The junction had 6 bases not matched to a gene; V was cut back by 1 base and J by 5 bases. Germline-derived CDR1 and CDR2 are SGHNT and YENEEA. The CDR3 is CASSLGASSGRTGELFF. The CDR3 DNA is TGTGCCAGCAGCTTAGGAGCGTCTAGCGGGAGGACCGGGGAGCTGTTTTTT. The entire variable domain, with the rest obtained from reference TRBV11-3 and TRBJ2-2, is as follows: EAGVVQSPRYKIIEKKQPVAFWCNPISGHNTLYWYLQNLGQGPELLIRYENEEAVDDSQLPKDRFSAERLKGVDSTLKIQPAELGDSAVYLCASSLGASSGRTGELFFGEGSRLTVL.

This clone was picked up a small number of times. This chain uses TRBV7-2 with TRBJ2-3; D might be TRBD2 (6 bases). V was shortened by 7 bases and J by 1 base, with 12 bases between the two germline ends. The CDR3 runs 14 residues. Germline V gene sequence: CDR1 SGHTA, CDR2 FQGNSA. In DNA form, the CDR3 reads TGTGCCAGCACCCCCGGGGGAGGCACAGATACGCAGTATTTT. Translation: CASTPGGGTDTQYF.

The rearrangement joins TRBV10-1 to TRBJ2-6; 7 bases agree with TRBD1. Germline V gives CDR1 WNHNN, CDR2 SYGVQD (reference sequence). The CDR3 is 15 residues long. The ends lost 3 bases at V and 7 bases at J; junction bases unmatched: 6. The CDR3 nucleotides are TGCGCCAGCAGTGACTCCGGGACAGTAGCCAACGTCCTGACTTTC. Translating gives CASSDSGTVANVLTF.

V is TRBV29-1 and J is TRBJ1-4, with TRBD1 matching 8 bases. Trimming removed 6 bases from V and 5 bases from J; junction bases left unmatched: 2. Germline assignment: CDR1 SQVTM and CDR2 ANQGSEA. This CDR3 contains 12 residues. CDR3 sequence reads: CSVTGANEKLFF. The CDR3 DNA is TGCAGCGTGACAGGGGCCAATGAAAAACTGTTTTTT.

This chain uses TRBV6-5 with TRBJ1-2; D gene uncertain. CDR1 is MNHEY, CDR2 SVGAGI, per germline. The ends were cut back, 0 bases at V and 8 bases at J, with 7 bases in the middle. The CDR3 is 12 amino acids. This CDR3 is CASSYSGNGYTF. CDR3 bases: TGTGCCAGCAGTTACTCAGGGAACGGCTACACCTTC.

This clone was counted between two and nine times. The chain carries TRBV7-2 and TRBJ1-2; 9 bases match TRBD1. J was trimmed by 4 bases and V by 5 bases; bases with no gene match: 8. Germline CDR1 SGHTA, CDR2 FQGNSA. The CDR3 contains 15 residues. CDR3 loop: CASSPPGQGIYGYTF. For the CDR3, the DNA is TGTGCCAGCAGCCCCCCGGGACAGGGAATCTATGGCTACACCTTC. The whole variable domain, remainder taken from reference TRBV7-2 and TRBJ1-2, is GAGVSQSPSNKVTEKGKDVELRCDPISGHTALYWYRQSLGQGLEFLIYFQGNSAPDKSGLPSDRFSAERTGGSVSTLTIQRTQQEDSAVYLCASSPPGQGIYGYTFGSGTRLTVV.